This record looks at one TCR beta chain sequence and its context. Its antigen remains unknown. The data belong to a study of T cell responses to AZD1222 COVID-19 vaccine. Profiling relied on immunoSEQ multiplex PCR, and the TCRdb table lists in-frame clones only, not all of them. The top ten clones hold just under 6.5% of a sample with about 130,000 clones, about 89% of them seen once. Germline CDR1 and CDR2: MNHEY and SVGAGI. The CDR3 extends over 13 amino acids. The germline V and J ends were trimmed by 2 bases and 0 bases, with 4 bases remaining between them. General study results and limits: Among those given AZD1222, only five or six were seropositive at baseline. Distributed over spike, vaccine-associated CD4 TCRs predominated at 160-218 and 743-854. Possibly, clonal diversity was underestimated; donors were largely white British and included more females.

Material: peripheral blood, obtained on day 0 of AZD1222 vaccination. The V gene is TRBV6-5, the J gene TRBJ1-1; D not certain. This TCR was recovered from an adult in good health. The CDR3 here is CASSYKMNTEAFF. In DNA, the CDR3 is TGTGCCAGCAGTTACAAGATGAACACTGAAGCTTTCTTT.